These T cell receptor beta chains were read from a single sample in a study of cytomegalovirus exposure and HLA in healthy donors. The method was immunoSEQ multiplex PCR; TCRdb's version includes in-frame clones alone and lacks a portion of them. The data hold some 130,000 clones, with approximately 61% observed a single time. The sequenced material came from PBMCs. These receptors were taken from a human donor in good health. CDR3s include the opening cysteine and the closing phenylalanine or tryptophan. The D gene is left open where the match is weak. Clone size is not always given. Where it is, it says once, few, many or a class for expanded clones.

>NA|TRBJ2-1|TRBV4-1|TRBD2
TGCGCCAGCAGCCAACAGGGACTAGCGGGAGGACCGAGCTCCTACAATGAGCAGTTCTTC
CASSQQGLAGGPSSYNEQFF
>NA|TRBJ2-7|TRBV11-2|NA
TGTGCCAGCAGCTTAAATTTAGGGACACCTGAGATGTCCTACGAGCAGTACTTC
CASSLNLGTPEMSYEQYF
>NA|TRBJ2-5|TRBV5-1|TRBD2
TGCGCCAGCAGCTTCCCGGGAGGGGGAGAGACCCAGTACTTC
CASSFPGGGETQYF
>NA|TRBJ2-1|TRBV5-1|TRBD1
TGCGCCAGCAGCTGGGAGACAGGGCGGCCTGTCTCCTACAATGAGCAGTTCTTC
CASSWETGRPVSYNEQFF
>NA|TRBJ2-1|TRBV27|TRBD2
TGTGCCAGCAGTTTATCTGGGAGGGCGTACAATGAGCAGTTCTTC
CASSLSGRAYNEQFF
>NA|TRBJ1-5|TRBV5-1|TRBD1
TGCGCCAGCAGCTTCGGACAGGGGACGGGGCAGCCCCAGCATTTT
CASSFGQGTGQPQHF
>NA|TRBJ2-2|TRBV29-1|TRBD1
TGCAGCGCCAAGAGGGGGACAGGGGTTGTCGGGGAGCTGTTTTTT
CSAKRGTGVVGELFF
>few|TRBJ2-1|TRBV18|TRBD2
TGTGCCAGCTCACCACCGACTAGCGGGGGGGTTCGGCAGTTCTTC
CASSPPTSGGVRQFF
>NA|TRBJ2-1|TRBV27|TRBD2
TGTGCCAGCATACTGTCGGGACTACCATACAATGAGCAGTTCTTC
CASILSGLPYNEQFF
>NA|TRBJ2-1|TRBV19|TRBD2
TGTGCCAGTAGTTTACTAGCGGGGGGGACCAATGAGCAGTTCTTC
CASSLLAGGTNEQFF
>few|TRBJ2-1|TRBV28|NA
TGTGCCAGCAGTTTAAGCAACTACAATGAGCAGTTCTTC
CASSLSNYNEQFF
>NA|TRBJ2-2|TRBV28|NA
TGTGCCAGCAGTTTATTAAGTGAGGGCCGGGCCGGGGAGCTGTTTTTT
CASSLLSEGRAGELFF
>NA|TRBJ2-2|TRBV7-2|NA
TGTGCCAGCAGCGAGAAGCGGATGGCCGGGGAGCTGTTTTTT
CASSEKRMAGELFF
>NA|TRBJ2-1|TRBV6-4|NA
TGTGCCAGCAGTGACTCAATGGGAGAGGGTGAGCAGTTCTTC
CASSDSMGEGEQFF
>NA|TRBJ1-5|TRBV6-1|NA
TGTGCCAGCAACCGCAACGGGGGTAGCAATCAGCCCCAGCATTTT
CASNRNGGSNQPQHF
>NA|TRBJ1-5|TRBV19|NA
TGTGCCAGTAGTATAAAGGGGAATCAGCCCCAGCATTTT
CASSIKGNQPQHF
>NA|TRBJ2-2|TRBV19|NA
TGTGCCAGTAGTATCGTGGGTACAGCCGTCGGGGAGCTGTTTTTT
CASSIVGTAVGELFF
>few|TRBJ2-3|TRBV5-5|TRBD2
TGTGCCAGCAGTTCCCCTAGCGGGAGTGGCACAGATACGCAGTATTTT
CASSSPSGSGTDTQYF
>NA|TRBJ2-7|TRBV5-6|NA
TGTGCCAGCAGCCCCGGGGTCAGCTCCTACGAGCAGTACTTC
CASSPGVSSYEQYF
>few|TRBJ2-1|TRBV7-8|NA
TGTGCCAGCAGCTCCCCGGGCCGTGGGAGTGACAATGAGCAGTTCTTC
CASSSPGRGSDNEQFF
>NA|TRBJ2-5|TRBV6-5|TRBD2
TGTGCCAGCAGAGCGGGACTAGCGGCCCGGGCCCAGTACTTC
CASRAGLAARAQYF
>NA|TRBJ2-3|TRBV4-1|NA
TGCGCCAGCAGCCAAGGGAAGAGGGTTTTTGTAGATACGCAGTATTTT
CASSQGKRVFVDTQYF
>NA|TRBJ2-7|TRBV4-1|NA
TGCGCCAGCAGCCCCCCCGGCGGCGCAGGGGCCTACGAGCAGTACTTC
CASSPPGGAGAYEQYF
>few|TRBJ2-7|TRBV18|NA
TGTGCCAGCTCACCACCGGGGCGGGGAATTGACGAGCAGTACTTC
CASSPPGRGIDEQYF
>NA|TRBJ1-2|TRBV7-9|TRBD1
TGTGCCAGCAGCTCCTGGGACAGGGAGAGAGGCTACACCTTC
CASSSWDRERGYTF
>once|TRBJ1-1|TRBV28|TRBD1
TGTGCCAGCAGTGTCGGACAGGGGCAGAACACTGAAGCTTTCTTT
CASSVGQGQNTEAFF
>NA|TRBJ2-7|TRBV9|TRBD2
TGTGCCAGCAGCCCCCGGACTAGCGGGAGATCCTACGAGCAGTACTTC
CASSPRTSGRSYEQYF
>NA|TRBJ1-2|TRBV19|TRBD1
TGTGCCAGTAGTATACCAGGGGGTTACTATGGCTACACCTTC
CASSIPGGYYGYTF
>few|TRBJ2-3|TRBV9|TRBD1
TGTGCCAGCAGCGCACCGAGGGGACAGGGGGGAGATACGCAGTATTTT
CASSAPRGQGGDTQYF
>NA|TRBJ2-7|TRBV6-5|NA
TGTGCCAGCAGTTTGGGCAGGAACTACGAGCAGTACTTC
CASSLGRNYEQYF
>once|TRBJ2-1|TRBV27|NA
TGTGCCAGCAGTCTACCGGGACTTCAGCAGTTCTTC
CASSLPGLQQFF
>few|TRBJ1-5|TRBV19|TRBD1
TGTGCCAGTAGTATAGAAGGGGGGAACAGGGGGCTACAGCCCCAGCATTTT
CASSIEGGNRGLQPQHF
>NA|TRBJ2-7|TRBV2|NA
TGTGCCACAAGGACAGCCCTATACTCCGAGCAGTACTTC
CATRTALYSEQYF
>NA|TRBJ2-1|TRBV27|NA
TGTGCCAGCGGTGCAGGGTCCAATCACTCCTACAATGAGCAGTTCTTC
CASGAGSNHSYNEQFF
>NA|TRBJ1-2|TRBV15|TRBD1
TGTGCCACCAGCAGAGCTGGGACAGATGGCTACACCTTC
CATSRAGTDGYTF
>NA|TRBJ2-7|TRBV11-3|TRBD2
TGTGCCAGCAGGCACGGACTAGCGGGAGAGAACGAGCAGTACTTC
CASRHGLAGENEQYF
>NA|TRBJ2-3|TRBV18|NA
TGTGCCAGCTCACCACTAGCGACTAGCACAGATACGCAGTATTTT
CASSPLATSTDTQYF
>NA|TRBJ1-1|TRBV5-6|NA
TGTGCCAGCAGCTTCTACAGGGTAGGGAACACTGAAGCTTTCTTT
CASSFYRVGNTEAFF
>NA|TRBJ1-2|TRBV19|NA
TGTGCCAGTAGTATAGACTTCGTCTATGGCTACACCTTC
CASSIDFVYGYTF
>NA|TRBJ2-7|TRBV4-3|TRBD1
TGCGCCAGCAGCCAAGGTGCTGGGACAGGGGGATCCTACGAGCAGTACTTC
CASSQGAGTGGSYEQYF
>NA|TRBJ2-7|TRBV28|NA
TGTGCCAGCAGTTTTGCTTGGGGCTCGGAGTCCTACGAGCAGTACTTC
CASSFAWGSESYEQYF
>NA|TRBJ2-7|TRBV29-1|NA
TGCAGCGTTGTACTTAGCTCCTACGAGCAGTACTTC
CSVVLSSYEQYF
>NA|TRBJ2-3|TRBV5-1|TRBD2
TGCGCCAGCAGCCCCACCCTACTAGCGGGAGGGACAGATACGCAGTATTTT
CASSPTLLAGGTDTQYF
>NA|TRBJ1-2|TRBV6-5|NA
TGTGCCAGCAGTACCCGCCAGGGTAACTATGGCTACACCTTC
CASSTRQGNYGYTF
>NA|TRBJ2-2|TRBV11-3|NA
TGTGCCAGCAGGACTGGCGCGAACACCGGGGAGCTGTTTTTT
CASRTGANTGELFF
>few|TRBJ2-2|TRBV29-1|TRBD1
TGCAGCGTTGGATTCCTAGGACAGGGTCTCACCGGGGAGCTGTTTTTT
CSVGFLGQGLTGELFF
>NA|TRBJ2-1|TRBV11-3|NA
TGTGCCAGCAGTCACCTGTCGCCGGGCGGGTACAATGAGCAGTTCTTC
CASSHLSPGGYNEQFF
>NA|TRBJ2-2|TRBV29-1|TRBD2
TGCAGCGCAGGGACTAGCGGGATCACCGGGGAGCTGTTTTTT
CSAGTSGITGELFF
>NA|TRBJ1-1|TRBV11-2|NA
TGTGCCAGCAGCTTCGAGACAGACCTGAACACTGAAGCTTTCTTT
CASSFETDLNTEAFF
>few|TRBJ2-7|TRBV10-3|TRBD1
TGTGCCATCAGTGGCCTACAGGGGGAAAAAACCTACGAGCAGTACTTC
CAISGLQGEKTYEQYF
>NA|TRBJ1-6|TRBV11-2|NA
TGTGCCAGCAGCTTAAGACAGCTTAATTCACCCCTCCACTTT
CASSLRQLNSPLHF
>NA|TRBJ2-1|TRBV27|TRBD1
TGTGCCAGCAGTGAGGACAGGGGAGGAATTCTCAATGAGCAGTTCTTC
CASSEDRGGILNEQFF
>NA|TRBJ2-1|TRBV2|TRBD2
TGTGCCAGCAGTGAGGGGTTAGCGGGGGACGAGCAGTTCTTC
CASSEGLAGDEQFF
>once|TRBJ2-7|TRBV5-1|TRBD1
TGCGCCAGCAGCTTGACTAAAAGACAGGGGACGATTCACGAGCAGTACTTC
CASSLTKRQGTIHEQYF